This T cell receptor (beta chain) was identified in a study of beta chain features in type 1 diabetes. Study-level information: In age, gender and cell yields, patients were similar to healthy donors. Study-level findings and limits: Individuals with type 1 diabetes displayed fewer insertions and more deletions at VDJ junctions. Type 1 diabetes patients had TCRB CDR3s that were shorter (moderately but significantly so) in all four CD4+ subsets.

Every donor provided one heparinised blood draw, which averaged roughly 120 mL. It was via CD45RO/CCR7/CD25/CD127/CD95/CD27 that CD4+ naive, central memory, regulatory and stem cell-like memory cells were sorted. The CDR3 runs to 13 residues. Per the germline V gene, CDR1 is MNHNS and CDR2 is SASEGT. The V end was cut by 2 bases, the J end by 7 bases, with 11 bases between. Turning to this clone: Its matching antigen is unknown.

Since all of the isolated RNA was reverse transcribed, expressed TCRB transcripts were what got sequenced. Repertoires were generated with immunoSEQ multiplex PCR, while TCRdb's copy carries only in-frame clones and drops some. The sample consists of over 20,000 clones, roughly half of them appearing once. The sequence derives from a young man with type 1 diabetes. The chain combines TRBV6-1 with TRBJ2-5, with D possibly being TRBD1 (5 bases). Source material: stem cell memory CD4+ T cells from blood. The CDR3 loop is CASSESRVGTQYF. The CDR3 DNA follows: TGTGCCAGCAGTGAAAGCAGGGTAGGGACCCAGTACTTC.